These 19 T cell receptor beta chains came from one sample sequenced in a study of Ad26.COV2.S vaccination and SARS-CoV-2 variants. As to treatment: 19 received Ad26.COV2.S at low or high dose, single or two shots; a few received placebo; per-sample allocation not given. The study sampled participants on day 63 after the first vaccine or placebo injection. The table came from immunoSEQ multiplex PCR; TCRdb's copy has only in-frame clones and leaves some out. This table has 350,000 to 500,000 clones, about 90% appearing once. The sample consisted of peripheral blood, taken in a trial of Ad26.COV2.S vaccine versus placebo. Every receptor here comes from a person between 18 and 59 years old who received the Ad26.COV2.S COVID-19 vaccine or a placebo.

The V and J genes are TRBV4-2 and TRBJ1-6; 8 bases agree with TRBD1. After removal of 3 bases from V and 1 base from J, the junction contained 5 bases not matched to a gene. The CDR3 length is 17 residues. The germline V gene encodes CDR1 LGHNA and CDR2 YNFKEQ. CDR3 bases: TGTGCCAGCAGCCAGGGGCAGGGGGCTTCCTATAATTCACCCCTCCACTTT. Encoded protein: CASSQGQGASYNSPLHF.

Comment on this clone: Likely a read error: the CDR3 ends without its conserved phenylalanine or tryptophan. The limits of the CDR3 on the DNA are not certain, so only TCRdb's listed CDR3 is given. The rearrangement joins TRBV9 to TRBJ1-4; the DNA was not compared with TRBD1, the D call given in the table. Germline V gene sequence: CDR1 SGDLS, CDR2 YYNGEE. The CDR3 has 15 amino acids, counting both end residues. CDR3 region: CASSVERGSFGRSPI.

The chain is built from TRBV7-2 and TRBJ2-7; 11 bases match TRBD2. The CDR3 has 15 amino acids. V trimming: 5 bases; J trimming: 2 bases; junction bases outside the gene matches: 5. The germline V gene has CDR1 SGHTA and CDR2 FQGNSA. CDR3 in amino acids: CASSLRLAGPYEQYF. The CDR3, as DNA: TGTGCCAGCAGCCTTAGACTAGCGGGGCCCTACGAGCAGTACTTC.

The rearrangement uses TRBV13 and TRBJ2-1, with 16 bases aligning to TRBD2. Germline assignment: CDR1 PRHDT and CDR2 FYEKMQ (reference sequence). The CDR3 spans 17 residues. V was pared by 3 bases and J by 6 bases, with 5 bases of the junction left unmatched. CDR3 nucleotide sequence: TGTGCCAGCAGCTTGGGGACTAGCGGGAGGGCCGCCAATGAGCAGTTCTTC. It specifies CASSLGTSGRAANEQFF.

The CDR3 DNA follows: TGTGCCAGCAGCGAGGAGAGCAATCAGCCCCAGCATTTT. Its protein product is CASSEESNQPQHF. V gene TRBV28 combines with J gene TRBJ1-5; D is uncertain. Trimming left V 6 bases short and J 1 base short, with 7 bases between. The germline V gene has CDR1 MDHEN and CDR2 SYDVKM. The CDR3 spans 13 residues.

The chain has TRBV7-3 and TRBJ2-6; D remains ambiguous. CDR1 is SGHTA and CDR2 is FQGTGA in the germline V gene. The CDR3 loop spans 14 amino acids. V lost 4 bases and J 1 base, leaving 5 bases between the germline ends. In DNA, the CDR3 is TGTGCCAGCAGCTCGACGTCTGGGGCCAACGTCCTGACTTTC. The encoded protein is CASSSTSGANVLTF.

This clone appeared once. The CDR3, as DNA: TGTGCCACCAGTGACCGCGGACAGGGGCCCACCGGGGAGCTGTTTTTT. Amino acid sequence: CATSDRGQGPTGELFF. This rearrangement joins TRBV24-1 to TRBJ2-2, with TRBD1 matching 9 bases. V gave up 4 bases and J gave up 4 bases; unmatched junction bases: 6. The CDR3 sequence is 16 residues long. Germline V gene sequence: CDR1 KGHDR, CDR2 SFDVKD.

V is TRBV7-8 and J is TRBJ2-7; maybe TRBD1 (5 bases). V dropped 5 bases and J dropped 2 bases, with 10 bases sitting between them. Germline V gives CDR1 SGHVS, CDR2 FQNEAQ. This CDR3 spans 13 amino acids. The CDR3 DNA reads as TGTGCCAGCAGCCGCGGACATCCCTACGAGCAGTACTTC. Protein product: CASSRGHPYEQYF.

This clone showed up just once. Germline and junction disagree at one end, which may indicate a read error. The J gene is TRBJ2-7, the V gene TRBV6-8; D is ambiguous. This CDR3 has 11 amino acids. CDR1 is MNHGY, CDR2 SAAAGT, per germline. The CDR3 is CASSVPYEQYF. The CDR3, as DNA: TGTGCCAGCAGTGTCCCCTACGAGCAGTATTTC.

The chain uses TRBV5-3 and TRBJ2-1; 9 positions match TRBD2. TRBV5-3 counts as an open reading frame of uncertain function. The J segment lost 6 bases and the V segment lost 0 bases, leaving 1 base of the junction unmatched. The CDR3 contains 14 residues. CDR3 coding DNA: TGTGCCAGAAGCTTGGGCGGGAGGGTCAATGAGCAGTTCTTC. Translating it yields CARSLGGRVNEQFF.

In its sample, this clone was seen once. The chain combines TRBV11-2 with TRBJ1-1, with D possibly TRBD1 on 6 matching bases. The germline V and J ends were trimmed by 0 bases and 1 base, with 9 bases remaining between them. The CDR3 sequence is 15 residues long. The germline gives CDR1 SGHAT, CDR2 FQNNGV. This CDR3 reads CASSLDGQRNTEAFF. CDR3 DNA sequence: TGTGCCAGCAGCTTAGACGGACAGAGGAACACTGAAGCTTTCTTT.

This clone was seen a single time. Within the sample, other DNA sequences also encode this same CDR3. This chain joins TRBV7-2 and TRBJ1-5; possibly TRBD1 for D (5 bases). CDR1 and CDR2 from the germline V gene are SGHTA and FQGNSA. Trimming took 0 bases from V and 1 from J, leaving 7 bases between them. The CDR3 contains 15 residues. CDR3 region: CASSLAGDSNQPQHF. The CDR3 DNA reads TGTGCCAGCAGCTTAGCGGGGGACAGCAATCAGCCCCAGCATTTT.

The sample holds one count of this clone. J is TRBJ2-7 and V is TRBV7-3, with 7 bases identical to TRBD2. The CDR3 covers 15 residues. J was trimmed by 1 base and V by 5 bases; bases with no gene match: 8. Germline loops: CDR1 SGHTA, CDR2 FQGTGA. DNA for the CDR3: TGTGCCAGCAGCGTCCCCACGGGGGGTTCCTACGAGCAGTACTTC. Encoded protein: CASSVPTGGSYEQYF.

This chain uses TRBV6-1 with TRBJ1-6; tentatively, D is TRBD1 (6 bases). V was pared by 0 bases and J by 9 bases, with 24 bases between. Germline V gene lookup returns CDR1 MNHNS and CDR2 SASEGT. The CDR3 contains 19 residues. CDR3 loop: CASSEASFAQQGFVSPLHF. CDR3 nucleotide sequence: TGTGCCAGCAGTGAAGCTTCGTTCGCACAACAGGGATTTGTTTCACCCCTCCACTTT.

The rearrangement joins TRBV9 to TRBJ2-2, with 8 bases identical to TRBD1. The CDR3 has 16 amino acids. Germline trimming cut 0 bases from V and 7 bases from J; bases unmatched to any gene: 8. Germline-derived CDR1 and CDR2 are SGDLS and YYNGEE. The CDR3 DNA reads as TGTGCCAGCAGCGTAGCCTCAGGGGGCGGCGGCGGGGAGCTGTTTTTT. Protein product: CASSVASGGGGGELFF. Full variable domain (outside the CDR3, taken from reference TRBV9 and TRBJ2-2): DSGVTQTPKHLITATGQRVTLRCSPRSGDLSVYWYQQSLDQGLQFLIQYYNGEERAKGNILERFSAQQFPDLHSELNLSSLELGDSALYFCASSVASGGGGGELFFGEGSRLTVL.

V is TRBV28 and J is TRBJ2-3; 9 positions agree with TRBD2. V gave up 7 bases and J gave up 0 bases; unmatched junction bases: 11. This CDR3 contains 17 residues. Germline CDR1 reads MDHEN; CDR2 reads SYDVKM. The CDR3 nucleotides are TGTGCCAGCAAAACGAGCGGGAGGCCCTATAGCACAGATACGCAGTATTTT. Translated: CASKTSGRPYSTDTQYF.

Remarks on this clone: The same CDR3 also results from other DNA sequences found in this sample. This sequence joins TRBV3-1 (or the pseudogene TRBV3-2) and TRBJ2-7, with D unresolved. Trimming cost V 3 bases and J 1 base, with 4 bases left between them. CDR1 LGHDT and CDR2 YNNKEL come from the germline V gene (reference sequence). CDR3 length: 12 amino acids. The CDR3 bases are TGTGCCAGCAGCCAGGGGTCCTACGAGCAGTACTTC. This codes for CASSQGSYEQYF.

The CDR3 nucleotides read TGTGCCATCAACAAGCGGGAGGGCGGAACCGGGGAGCTGTTTTTT. Translation gives CAINKREGGTGELFF. V gene TRBV7-9 combines with J gene TRBJ2-2, with 10 nucleotides matching TRBD2. The germline V gene encodes CDR1 SEHNR and CDR2 FQNEAQ (reference sequence). Trimming at V came to 10 bases and at J to 5 bases, leaving 10 bases not matched to a gene. The CDR3 has 15 residues.

This chain uses TRBV10-3 with TRBJ2-2; TRBD1 matches at 9 bases. The CDR3 runs 15 residues. The germline V gene has CDR1 ENHRY and CDR2 SYGVKD. V lost 8 bases, J lost 3 bases, and 7 bases stayed unmatched. The CDR3 coding sequence is TGTGCCATCCTGGGGACAGGGAAAGACACCGGGGAGCTGTTTTTT. Protein: CAILGTGKDTGELFF.